This T cell receptor (beta chain) was obtained from a study of T-cell reconstitution after alpha-beta-depleted transplantation in children. This clonotype was counted at least ten times. Its specificity is not known. The TCRbeta library was prepared with unique molecular identifiers. One entry per CDR3 protein, called by TCRdb with MiXCR from the PCR reads. The data show approximately 500,000 distinct CDR3 sequences, with 10% seen just once and around 2.2% held by the top ten. Study observations and caveats: About two months after transplant, alpha-beta T cells reportedly came from several hundred expanded graft clones.

The germline V gene has CDR1 MNHNS and CDR2 SASEGT. Trimming left V 6 bases short and J 5 bases short, with 16 bases between. The CDR3 length is 14 residues. This chain joins TRBV6-1 and TRBJ1-2; possibly TRBD1 for D (6 bases). This TCR was sampled from a child aged 2 to 10 with inherited bone marrow failure, due to receive a stem cell transplant. Specimen: PBMCs, collected before TCRalphabeta/CD19-depleted stem cell transplant. The DNA of the CDR3 is TGTGCCAGCAGATCGAGGGACACGAGATATGGCTACACCTTC. Its translation is CASRSRDTRYGYTF.